These 18 T cell receptor beta chains were all obtained from the same sample, sequenced in a study of response to subunit inactivated influenza vaccine (dated by TCRdb to between 2017 and 2018). Libraries came from RT-PCR. TCRdb lists the instrument as Illumina HiSeq 2500. TCRdb reran the public reads through fastp at Q25 and MiXCR, keeping productive beta chains. Each entry is one CDR3 protein sequence, shown with its most common DNA and genes. The sample table contains roughly 780,000 distinct CDR3 sequences; only one count was recorded for around 18% of them. About 11% of the sample rests with the top ten. Sequencing was performed on PBMCs from blood, taken approximately 5 days after vaccination. The receptors were gathered from a man between 50 and 59 years old who received an inactivated influenza vaccine. Donor details come from another sample of the same person, matched by shared clones.

This clonotype was detected many times. This chain links TRBV12-3 or TRBV12-4 with TRBJ1-1; 7 nucleotides line up with TRBD1. The CDR3 is 13 residues long. V lost 6 bases and J lost 3; bases outside the gene matches: 4. CDR3 bases: TGTGCCAGCAGACCCAGGGGGGACACTGAAGCTTTCTTT. This gives the protein CASRPRGDTEAFF.

This clonotype was counted ten times or more. The rearrangement uses TRBV7-2 and TRBJ2-1; 7 positions agree with TRBD2. This CDR3 has 16 amino acids. In germline, CDR1 is SGHTA, CDR2 FQGNSA. V shed 7 bases and J 0 bases; nucleotides not matched to a gene: 9. The CDR3 coding sequence is TGTGCCAGCACCCAAATCGGGGAGGGCTCCTACAATGAGCAGTTCTTC. Translating gives CASTQIGEGSYNEQFF.

This clonotype appeared a few times. This rearrangement joins TRBV4-2 to TRBJ2-6; perhaps D is TRBD1 or TRBD2 (5 bases each). Germline V gene lookup returns CDR1 LGHNA and CDR2 YNFKEQ. The V gene lost 6 bases and the J gene lost 1 base, with 22 bases spanning the gap. The CDR3 runs 19 residues. This CDR3 reads CASRYLQVSWESGANVLTF. The CDR3 region has the DNA TGTGCCAGCAGATACCTACAGGTGTCCTGGGAGTCTGGGGCCAACGTCCTGACTTTC.

Only a few counts were recorded for this clonotype. The chain joins TRBV20-1 to TRBJ2-3, with a weak D call TRBD2 (5 bases). Germline-derived CDR1 and CDR2 are DFQATT and SNEGSKA (reference sequence). The V and J ends lost 2 bases and 1 base respectively, with 10 bases between them. This CDR3 region has 14 residues. The CDR3 region is CSARKSGRTDTQYF. The DNA for the CDR3 is TGCAGTGCTAGAAAAAGCGGACGCACAGATACGCAGTATTTT.

This rearrangement joins TRBV5-1 to TRBJ1-1; tentatively, D is TRBD1 (5 bases). Trimming left V 5 bases short and J 1 base short, with 15 bases between. CDR3 size: 15 residues. Germline assignment: CDR1 SGHRS and CDR2 YFSETQ. CDR3 nucleotide sequence: TGCGCCAGCAGGTCCCCGGGACGGCCGAACACTGAAGCTTTCTTT. This encodes CASRSPGRPNTEAFF.

The genes are TRBV7-2 and TRBJ2-4, with TRBD2 matching over 8 bases. V trimming: 4 bases; J trimming: 6 bases; junction bases outside the gene matches: 5. There are 14 residues in the CDR3. CDR1 is SGHTA, CDR2 FQGNSA, per germline. The CDR3 coding sequence is TGTGCCAGCAGCTCCGGGACTAGGCCAAACATTCAGTACTTC. This sequence encodes CASSSGTRPNIQYF.

This chain links TRBV25-1 with TRBJ2-2; no reliable D call. The CDR3 covers 15 residues. The germline gives CDR1 MGHDK, CDR2 SYGVNS. Trimming cost V 5 bases and J 4 bases, with 14 bases left between them. CDR3 residues: CASSSLGSGTGELFF. The CDR3 coding sequence is TGTGCCAGCAGTTCTTTAGGGTCAGGCACCGGGGAGCTGTTTTTT. Based on the CDR3 plus reference TRBV25-1 and TRBJ2-2, the full variable domain is EADIYQTPRYLVIGTGKKITLECSQTMGHDKMYWYQQDPGMELHLIHYSYGVNSTEKGDLSSESTVSRIRTEHFPLTLESARPSHTSQYLCASSSLGSGTGELFFGEGSRLTVL.

The chain recombines TRBV6-2 or TRBV6-3 with TRBJ2-7; 7 bases fit TRBD1. The J segment lost 3 bases and the V segment lost 2 bases, leaving 7 bases of the junction unmatched. Germline V CDR1 and CDR2: MNHEY, SVGEGT. CDR3 length equals 15 residues. This chain's CDR3 is CASSYPPQGVYEQYF. The CDR3 nucleotides are TGTGCCAGCAGTTACCCCCCTCAGGGGGTCTACGAGCAGTACTTC.

This clonotype has only a few counts. The J gene is TRBJ2-3, the V gene TRBV11-2; D is possibly TRBD2 (6 bases). The length of the CDR3 is 14 residues. Trimming left V 5 bases short and J 4 bases short, with 13 bases between. Looked up from germline, CDR1 is SGHAT and CDR2 is FQNNGV. CDR3 nucleotides: TGTGCCAGCAGCCCAGGATGGGAGGCAGATACGCAGTATTTT. Its protein product is CASSPGWEADTQYF.

V and J are TRBV7-8 and TRBJ2-3; 7 positions agree with TRBD2. The length of the CDR3 is 15 residues. V lost 5 bases and J lost 2; bases outside the gene matches: 7. Germline CDR1 is SGHVS and CDR2 is FQNEAQ. CDR3 DNA: TGTGCCAGCAGCCCCCGCAGCGGGGCCACAGATACGCAGTATTTT. Residues: CASSPRSGATDTQYF.

Points on this clonotype: At one of its ends the junction is not consistent with the germline gene, which may arise from a read error. The genes are TRBV24-1 and TRBJ2-1; D uncertain. CDR3 length: 15 residues. CDR1 and CDR2 (germline): KGHDR, SFDVKD. The CDR3 sequence: CATSEADLSYNEQSF. In DNA form, the CDR3 reads TGTGCCACCAGTGAAGCAGACCTAAGTTACAATGAGCAGTCCTTC.

A single count supports this clonotype. This chain joins TRBV18 and TRBJ1-1, with D perhaps matching TRBD1 (6 bases). V lost 3 bases and J 4 bases, leaving 12 bases between the germline ends. Per germline, CDR1 KGHSH and CDR2 LQKENI. This CDR3 is built from 14 residues. CDR3 DNA: TGTGCCAGCTCACCCAACAGGGAGGGCACTGAAGCTTTCTTT. This translates into CASSPNREGTEAFF.

This clonotype was seen many times. This chain connects TRBV12-3 or TRBV12-4 to TRBJ2-5; the D is unclear. CDR3 length: 13 amino acids. The ends were cut back, 4 bases at V and 3 bases at J, with 9 bases in the middle. CDR3 nucleotide sequence: TGTGCCAGCAGTTATAGGACGGAAGAGACCCAGTACTTC. It translates to CASSYRTEETQYF.

This clonotype was detected many times. The chain links TRBV12-3 or TRBV12-4 to TRBJ2-2; D is unresolved. The CDR3 loop spans 13 amino acids. V was pared by 8 bases and J by 5 bases, with 12 bases between. The CDR3: CASSPHDTGELFF. DNA of the CDR3: TGTGCCAGCTCGCCCCACGATACCGGGGAGCTGTTTTTT.

The chain combines TRBV24-1 with TRBJ2-5, with 7 bases matching TRBD1. V trimming: 6 bases; J trimming: 5 bases; junction bases outside the gene matches: 8. Germline CDR1 reads KGHDR; CDR2 reads SFDVKD. This CDR3 comprises 14 residues. The CDR3: CATSTSTGSETQYF. The CDR3 DNA follows: TGTGCCACCAGTACCTCGACAGGGTCGGAGACCCAGTACTTC.

The chain links TRBV5-1 to TRBJ1-2, with D tentatively TRBD1 (6 bases). CDR3 size: 14 residues. Between the trimmed V and J ends, which lost 0 bases and 7 bases, there was a span of 13 bases. Per the germline V gene, CDR1 is SGHRS and CDR2 is YFSETQ. Here the CDR3 reads CASSLVGRGRGYTF. Here the CDR3 DNA reads TGCGCCAGCAGCTTGGTTGGCAGGGGCCGTGGCTACACCTTC.

This clonotype was detected only a few times. The J gene is TRBJ1-1, the V gene TRBV6-2 or TRBV6-3; maybe TRBD1 (6 bases). The germline CDR1 and CDR2 sequences are MNHEY and SVGEGT. The CDR3 is 13 amino acids. Trimming cost V 2 bases and J 5 bases, with 9 bases left between them. Here the CDR3 DNA reads TGTGCCAGCAGTTACGGACAGCTGACTGAAGCTTTCTTT. Protein: CASSYGQLTEAFF.

V gene TRBV4-3 combines with J gene TRBJ2-1; TRBD2 matches at 9 bases. The J segment lost 15 bases and the V segment lost 0 bases, leaving 9 bases of the junction unmatched. The CDR3 is 14 residues long. Germline CDR1 and CDR2: LGHNA and YSLEER. For the CDR3, the DNA is TGCGCCAGCAGCCAAGATTTGGCGGGGGGGCCGGTGTTCTTC. It codes for CASSQDLAGGPVFF.